Each of the 11 T cell receptor beta chains below was sequenced from the same sample in a study of shared clonotypes between healthy human individuals. The protocol was immunoSEQ multiplex PCR, while the TCRdb copy is restricted to in-frame clones and leaves out a portion. The sample lists about 2.4 million clones; just over 90% were seen once. Sequences were obtained from naive CD4+ T cells sorted from blood. The subset was: CD45RA+ positively selected. The receptors derive from a man aged 18 to 30 in good health.

V is TRBV28 and J is TRBJ1-3; 7 bases fit TRBD1. From germline, CDR1 is MDHEN and CDR2 SYDVKM. V lost 7 bases to trimming and J lost 2 bases; unmatched junction nucleotides: 5. The CDR3 has 14 residues. The CDR3 here is CASTLQGTGNTIYF. CDR3 DNA sequence: TGTGCCAGCACGCTACAGGGGACTGGAAACACCATATATTTT.

The CDR3 loop reads CASSPGTGSEKLFF. As DNA, the CDR3 is TGTGCCAGCAGCCCCGGGACAGGGAGCGAAAAACTGTTTTTT. The rearrangement uses TRBV6-1 and TRBJ1-4; TRBD1 matches at 9 bases. The V segment lost 6 bases and the J segment 8 bases; nucleotides outside the gene matches: 7. The germline CDR1 and CDR2 sequences are MNHNS and SASEGT. The CDR3 is 14 amino acids.

The chain uses TRBV19 and TRBJ2-7, with TRBD2 matching over 16 bases. Germline trimming cut 4 bases from V and 0 bases from J; bases unmatched to any gene: 6. This CDR3 comprises 18 residues. Germline CDR1 reads LNHDA; CDR2 reads SQIVND (reference sequence). The CDR3 DNA is TGTGCCAGTAGTAGGGGACTAGCGGGAGGGCCTTACTCCTACGAGCAGTACTTC. It yields the protein CASSRGLAGGPYSYEQYF.

V usage is TRBV7-6 and J usage is TRBJ1-4; D is perhaps TRBD1 (6 bases). Germline V lookup: CDR1 SGHVS, CDR2 FNYEAQ. Deletions cut 5 bases from V and 8 bases from J, with 30 bases between. This CDR3 spans 19 amino acids. This CDR3 is CASSPLPTGIKGKGEKLFF. The CDR3, as DNA: TGTGCCAGCAGCCCGCTTCCAACAGGGATTAAGGGGAAAGGGGAAAAACTGTTTTTT.

This clone was found once. The rearrangement links TRBV18 to TRBJ1-2; D is possibly TRBD1 (5 bases). This CDR3 is built from 15 residues. Germline CDR1 and CDR2: KGHSH and LQKENI. Deletions cut 3 bases from V and 4 bases from J, with 15 bases between. The CDR3: CASSPGGEGSYGYTF. CDR3 DNA: TGTGCCAGCTCACCCGGGGGTGAGGGGAGCTATGGCTACACCTTC. The full variable domain, in which reference TRBV18 and TRBJ1-2 provide the parts outside the CDR3, is NAGVMQNPRHLVRRRGQEARLRCSPMKGHSHVYWYRQLPEEGLKFMVYLQKENIIDESGMPKERFSAEFPKEGPSILRIQQVVRGDSAAYFCASSPGGEGSYGYTFGSGTRLTVV.

This clone was detected a few times. The chain joins TRBV27 to TRBJ2-1; tentative D call: TRBD2 (6 bases). This CDR3 has 15 amino acids. The germline V gene encodes CDR1 MNHEY and CDR2 SMNVEV (reference sequence). V was clipped by 1 base and J by 6 bases, with 13 bases between them. The CDR3 loop reads CASSLWGGIGNEQFF. CDR3 DNA sequence: TGTGCCAGCAGTTTATGGGGAGGAATCGGCAATGAGCAGTTCTTC.

The V and J genes are TRBV2 and TRBJ2-7; the match to TRBD2 covers 12 bases. V gave up 5 bases and J gave up 3 bases; unmatched junction bases: 17. Germline V gives CDR1 SNHLY, CDR2 FYNNEI. The CDR3 spans 19 residues. CDR3 DNA sequence: TGTGCCAGCAGTCGAATACCTGTCGGACTAGCGGGGCCTATCTACGAGCAGTACTTC. Protein product: CASSRIPVGLAGPIYEQYF. Together with reference TRBV2 and TRBJ2-7, the CDR3 gives the full variable domain: EPEVTQTPSHQVTQMGQEVILRCVPISNHLYFYWYRQILGQKVEFLVSFYNNEISEKSEIFDDQFSVERPDGSNFTLKIRSTKLEDSAMYFCASSRIPVGLAGPIYEQYFGPGTRLTVT.

The V gene is TRBV5-1, the J gene TRBJ2-7; the match to TRBD2 covers 10 bases. This CDR3 region has 17 residues. In germline, CDR1 is SGHRS, CDR2 YFSETQ. V lost 4 bases, J lost 3 bases, and 13 bases stayed unmatched. In DNA, the CDR3 is TGCGCCAGCAGCCGGGGGTCTAGCGGGGGCGGAAGCTACGAGCAGTACTTC. This translates into CASSRGSSGGGSYEQYF.

The CDR3 loop reads CASSLGGTSIYEQYF. The CDR3 nucleotides are TGTGCCAGCAGCTTAGGGGGGACTAGTATCTACGAGCAGTACTTC. This rearrangement joins TRBV7-8 to TRBJ2-7; TRBD2 agrees at 8 bases. V gave up 1 base and J gave up 3 bases; unmatched junction bases: 5. The CDR3 loop spans 15 amino acids. The V gene's germline CDR1 is SGHVS and CDR2 FQNEAQ.

J is TRBJ1-4 and V is TRBV5-1; 7 bases map to TRBD1. This CDR3 is 15 amino acids long. The J segment lost 3 bases and the V segment lost 1 base, leaving 3 bases of the junction unmatched. CDR1 and CDR2 (germline): SGHRS, YFSETQ. This CDR3 is CASSLIGTANEKLFF. The CDR3 DNA is TGCGCCAGCAGCTTGATCGGGACAGCTAATGAAAAACTGTTTTTT.

Worth noting for this clone: The same CDR3 also results from other DNA sequences found in this sample. This chain uses TRBV10-3 with TRBJ1-1; a possible D gene is TRBD1 (5 bases). Per the germline V gene, CDR1 is ENHRY and CDR2 is SYGVKD. Trimming removed 4 bases from V and 5 bases from J, with 11 bases in between. The CDR3 extends over 13 amino acids. The CDR3 DNA sequence: TGTGCCATCAGTGGGGGCGGGTCAACTGAAGCTTTCTTT. Its protein product is CAISGGGSTEAFF.